Sequencing of this TCR beta chain was carried out in a study of Ad26.COV2.S vaccination and SARS-CoV-2 variants. Study information: As a participant in COV1001, the donor was in the Ad26.COV2.S trial arm.

This clone showed up just once. Stated treatment: approximately 18 received Ad26.COV2.S at low or high dose, single or two shots; about 5 received placebo; per-sample allocation not given. All samples were drawn on day 63, counting from the first vaccine or placebo injection. CDR1 and CDR2 (germline): SGDLS, YYNGEE. V trimming: 0 bases; J trimming: 4 bases; junction bases outside the gene matches: 0. The CDR3 is 13 residues long. Measured with immunoSEQ multiplex PCR; TCRdb has only the in-frame clones, and not every one. The sample consists of 440,000 or so clones, less than 95% of them appearing once.

This TCR came from a person between 18 and 65 years old who received the Ad26.COV2.S COVID-19 vaccine or a placebo. This chain joins TRBV9 and TRBJ1-1; TRBD1 matches at 7 bases. Sample: peripheral blood, taken in a trial of Ad26.COV2.S vaccine versus placebo. The CDR3, as DNA: TGTGCCAGCAGCGTAGGGACAGGCACTGAAGCTTTCTTT. Translated: CASSVGTGTEAFF. The entire variable domain, with the rest obtained from reference TRBV9 and TRBJ1-1, is as follows: DSGVTQTPKHLITATGQRVTLRCSPRSGDLSVYWYQQSLDQGLQFLIQYYNGEERAKGNILERFSAQQFPDLHSELNLSSLELGDSALYFCASSVGTGTEAFFGQGTRLTVV.